This note documents a single T cell receptor (beta chain) sequence. Its specific antigen is unknown. The record has no base qualities; no much larger clone is one base away. The CDR3 regions of human TCRbeta chains were analyzed by immunosequencing. The original pipeline was this. TCRs in the repertoires were compared against a reference library of SARS-CoV-2-specific TCRs that had been generated with the MIRA antigen-specificity platform. Breadth meant the fraction of unique TCRs that were SARS-CoV-2-associated, whereas depth meant the fraction of total T cells that were SARS-CoV-2-associated. Using the MIRA data, every spike-specific TCR was mapped to the spike region that the TCR reacted to and assigned to either a CD4 or a CD8 class. Log10-transformed breadth and depth values were compared by one-way ANOVA with Sidak's multiple comparisons tests. TCRdb limited this immuneACCESS table to in-frame rearrangements with V and J called. A share of clones is missing; checked studies link under half to unresolved V genes, and the rest is unexplained. The DNA was the basis for D and trimming; V, J and clone size are from that table. In all, the sample holds around 64,000 clones, and about four fifths of those were seen once. The ten biggest clones cover 6.5% of the sample.

The data derive from a study of T cell responses to AZD1222 COVID-19 vaccine (dated by TCRdb to the early 2020s). Regarding the study in general: A total of just over 230 trial participants underwent TCR sequencing, of whom nearly 210 had received two doses of AZD1222 and around 25 had received two doses of the MenACWY control vaccine. Enrollment into the trials was organized by age into subgroups of 18-55, 56-69 and 70-plus years, and those subgroups contained 148, 28 and 57 TCR-sequenced participants, respectively. The paper as a whole reports these results and caveats: Because no day 14 peak-response samples were available, repertoires were characterized only after the peak T cell response. Only six AZD1222 recipients were SARS-CoV-2 seropositive at baseline, limiting conclusions about previously exposed vaccinees. Participants were mostly white British and included more females than males, and it was suggested by the authors that clonal diversity may have been underestimated. A significant rise in spike-specific TCR breadth and depth was observed after two AZD1222 doses relative to day 0 and relative to MenACWY recipients. Reportedly, almost half of the unique spike-specific TCRs recognized epitopes lying outside the regions that are mutated in the B.1.351 and B.1.1.7 variants. The whole spike protein was spanned by vaccine-associated CD4 TCRs, and dominant responses were seen in regions 160-218 and 743-854. The 56-69-year group was small, and its depth increase did not reach significance, likely because of low power.

The sample's time point, from its label and the paper: about 28 days (+/-7) after the second vaccine dose. AZD1222 recipients with second doses at about 4 weeks or about 12 weeks were pooled, because spike-specific TCR depth and breadth did not differ between schedules. Vaccinee samples were obtained from the UK trials COV001 and COV002, which included a single-blind randomized controlled phase 2/3 trial of AZD1222 (ChAdOx1 nCoV-19) in healthy adults. Trial participant PBMC samples were collected at day 0 and day 28 after the second dose for TCRbeta chain sequencing. The specimen was peripheral blood, collected 28 days after the second AZD1222 dose. This clonotype originated in an adult who received the AZD1222 COVID-19 vaccine.

The sequenced DNA: TGTGCCAGCAGTTTGTCCTCGGCGGCCAAAAACATTCAGTACTTC. The resulting protein is CASSLSSAAKNIQYF. This receptor chain uses TRBV28 and TRBJ2-4, with an unclear D gene assignment. The CDR3 spans 15 residues, from the cysteine through the phenylalanine. The DNA shown is the 45-base CDR3, in frame from base 1. The germline V gene specifies MDHEN as CDR1 and SYDVKM as CDR2. V was cut back by 3 bases and J by 1 base, leaving a gap of 10 bases between them.